Listed here are 10 T cell receptor beta chains from one sample, sequenced in a study of tumor-infiltrating lymphocytes in primary liver carcinoma listed by TCRdb under 2017. Without any cell sorting, total RNA and DNA were extracted together from approximately 20-30 mg of bulk tissue using the AllPrep DNA/RNA mini kit. The listed sequencing device is Illumina HiSeq 2500. Starting from approximately 460 ng total RNA, TCRbeta-specific cDNA was produced by reverse transcription with a constant-region primer and ProtoScript II reverse transcriptase. The TCRbeta libraries were prepared through three rounds of nested multiplex PCR following a slightly modified ARM-PCR procedure. Each of the first two PCR rounds ran for around 10 cycles using multiplex TRBV1-TRBV30 forward primers together with a Cbeta reverse primer. The raw public reads went through TCRdb reprocessing: fastp at Q25, MiXCR clone calling, in-frame beta chains kept. Duplicate CDR3 protein sequences are folded into a single record with the most common DNA and genes. The sample table lists more than 45,000 distinct CDR3 sequences, around three quarters of them with a count of one. Over 25% of the sample goes to the ten largest clones.

Sequenced sample: liver tumor tissue from sampling region 3. The meaning of the sample's cell subset or site label: tumor region T3, left-lateral pole. Every receptor here comes from a man in his forties or fifties with primary liver carcinoma and hepatitis B virus infection.

This clonotype was detected a few times. Since a much larger clone is just one base distant, this may be a read error. The rearrangement links TRBV7-8 to TRBJ2-5, with D hard to call. Germline loops: CDR1 SGHVS, CDR2 FQNEAQ. The CDR3 has 13 amino acids. CDR3: CASSLGIQETRYF. CDR3 in DNA: TGTGCCAGCAGCCTAGGGATACAAGAGACCCGGTACTTC.

Turning to this clonotype: Compared with germline, one end of the junction differs, possibly owing to a read error. This chain joins TRBV10-2 and TRBJ2-6, with D perhaps TRBD2 (6 bases). Germline CDR1 WSHSY, CDR2 SAAADI. This CDR3 comprises 19 residues. This chain's CDR3 is CASSVLPAGYLSGADVLTF. The CDR3, as DNA: TGCGCCAGCAGTGTCCTCCCAGCGGGCTATCTCTCTGGGGCCGACGTCCTGACTTTC.

As to this clonotype: The germline gene is not matched at one end of the junction; a read error may be the cause. The chain recombines TRBV6-5 with TRBJ1-6; the D gene is possibly TRBD1 (5 bases). Germline V lookup: CDR1 MNHEY, CDR2 SVGAGI. CDR3 length equals 16 residues. The DNA for the CDR3 is TGTGCCAGCAGCCGGGAGGGGTTAGATCATAATCCACCCCTCCACTTT. Translated: CASSREGLDHNPPLHF.

Details on this clonotype: A much bigger clone sits one base away, suggesting this may be a read error. The chain employs TRBV28 and TRBJ2-7; D is ambiguous. The CDR3 runs to 13 residues. CDR1 is MDHEN, CDR2 SYDVKM, per germline. The germline V and J ends were trimmed by 6 bases and 2 bases, with 11 bases remaining between them. The CDR3 nucleotides read TGTGCCAGCAGGCTAGTGGCAACCTACGAGCAGTACTTC. It translates to CASRLVATYEQYF.

The chain joins TRBV29-1 to TRBJ1-2; D unclear. Germline V lookup: CDR1 SQVTM, CDR2 ANQGSEA. The length of the CDR3 is 11 residues. Trimming shortened V by 3 bases and J by 7 bases, and 9 bases separated the two germline ends. CDR3 DNA: TGCAGCGTTGACAGGCTTCCTGGCTACACCTTC. It codes for CSVDRLPGYTF.

The chain couples TRBV6-2 or TRBV6-3 to TRBJ1-1, with D perhaps matching TRBD1 (5 bases). This CDR3 is built from 13 residues. Trimming took 7 bases from V and 1 from J, leaving 10 bases between them. Germline V lookup: CDR1 MNHEY, CDR2 SVGEGT. The CDR3 sequence: CASNWDPNTEAFF. DNA for the CDR3: TGTGCCAGCAATTGGGACCCGAACACTGAAGCTTTCTTT.

Comments on this clonotype: Sequence at one end of the junction differs from germline and may be a read error. The rearrangement uses TRBV4-1 and TRBJ2-2; D might be TRBD2 (6 bases). The CDR3 is 18 amino acids. Germline CDR1 is MGHRA and CDR2 is YSYEKL. CDR3 nucleotides: TGCACCAGCAGCCAAAGTCCGCTCGGGACTGCGAACATCGGGGAGCTGTTTTTT. It is translated as CTSSQSPLGTANIGELFF.

As concerns this clonotype: The junction and the germline gene differ at one end; a read error may be behind it. The genes are TRBV12-3 or TRBV12-4 and TRBJ2-5; D remains ambiguous. The CDR3 covers 13 residues. The CDR3 protein is CASTPSHVEIQYF. CDR3 nucleotides: TGTGCCAGCACCCCCAGCCATGTGGAGATCCAGTACTTC.

This chain uses TRBV4-1 with TRBJ1-1; 8 positions match TRBD1. The CDR3 covers 17 residues. V trimming: 0 bases; J trimming: 7 bases; junction bases outside the gene matches: 13. Per the germline V gene, CDR1 is MGHRA and CDR2 is YSYEKL. The CDR3 DNA follows: TGCGCCAGCAGCCAAGATCCAGGGGGCGGCCAGGACATTGAAGCTTTCTTT. This encodes CASSQDPGGGQDIEAFF.

This clonotype was observed a single time. The chain joins TRBV4-1 to TRBJ2-5; tentatively, D is TRBD2 (5 bases). Trimming pared 4 bases from V and 5 bases from J, leaving 17 bases between. Germline V CDR1 and CDR2: MGHRA, YSYEKL. The CDR3 runs 15 residues. The chain's CDR3 is CASSPWHTSGETQYF. In DNA form, the CDR3 reads TGCGCCAGCAGCCCTTGGCATACTTCGGGGGAGACCCAGTACTTC.